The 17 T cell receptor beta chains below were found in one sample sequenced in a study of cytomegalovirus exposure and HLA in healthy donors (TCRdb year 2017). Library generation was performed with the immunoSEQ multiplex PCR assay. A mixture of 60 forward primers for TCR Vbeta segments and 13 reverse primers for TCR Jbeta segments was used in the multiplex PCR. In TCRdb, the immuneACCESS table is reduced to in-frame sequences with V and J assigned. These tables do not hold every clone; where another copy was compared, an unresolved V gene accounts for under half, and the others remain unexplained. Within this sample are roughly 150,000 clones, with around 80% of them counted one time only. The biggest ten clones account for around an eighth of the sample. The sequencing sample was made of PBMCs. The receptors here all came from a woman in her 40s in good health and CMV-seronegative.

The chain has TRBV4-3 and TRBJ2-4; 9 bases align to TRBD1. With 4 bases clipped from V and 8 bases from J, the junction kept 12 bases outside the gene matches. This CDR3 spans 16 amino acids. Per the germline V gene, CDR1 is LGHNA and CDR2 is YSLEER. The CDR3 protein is CASSPSGTGSLDIQYF. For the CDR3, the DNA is TGCGCCAGCAGCCCCTCCGGGACAGGGTCTTTGGACATTCAGTACTTC.

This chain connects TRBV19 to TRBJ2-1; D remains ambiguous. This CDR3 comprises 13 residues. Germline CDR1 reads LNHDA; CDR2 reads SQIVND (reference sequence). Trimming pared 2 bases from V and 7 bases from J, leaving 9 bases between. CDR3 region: CASSIKLRNEQFF. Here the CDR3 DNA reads TGTGCCAGTAGTATAAAACTGAGGAATGAGCAGTTCTTC.

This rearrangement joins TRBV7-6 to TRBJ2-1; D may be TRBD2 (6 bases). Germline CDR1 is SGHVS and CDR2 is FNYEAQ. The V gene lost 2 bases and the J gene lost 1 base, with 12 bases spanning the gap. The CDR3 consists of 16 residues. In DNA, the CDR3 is TGTGCCAGCAGCTTATCGGACTATCCTTCCTACAATGAGCAGTTCTTC. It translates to CASSLSDYPSYNEQFF.

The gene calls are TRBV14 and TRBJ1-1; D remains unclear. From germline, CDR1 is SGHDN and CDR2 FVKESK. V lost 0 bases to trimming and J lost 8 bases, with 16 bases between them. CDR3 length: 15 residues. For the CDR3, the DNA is TGTGCCAGCAGCCAAGATAAGACCTGGAGGGAAGAAGCTTTCTTT. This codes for CASSQDKTWREEAFF.

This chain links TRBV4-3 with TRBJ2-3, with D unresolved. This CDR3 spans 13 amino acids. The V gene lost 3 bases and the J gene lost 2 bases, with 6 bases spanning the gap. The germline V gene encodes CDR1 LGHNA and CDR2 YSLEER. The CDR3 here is CASSHTDTDTQYF. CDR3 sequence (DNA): TGCGCCAGCAGCCACACAGACACAGATACGCAGTATTTT.

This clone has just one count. CDR3 protein: CASSPRTGDTGELFF. The DNA for the CDR3 is TGTGCCAGCTCACCACGGACAGGGGACACCGGGGAGCTGTTTTTT. This sequence joins TRBV18 and TRBJ2-2, with TRBD1 identical over 9 bases. This CDR3 contains 15 residues. Unmatched junction bases numbered 0, after V lost 1 base and J lost 3 bases. Per the germline V gene, CDR1 is KGHSH and CDR2 is LQKENI. Drawing the rest from reference TRBV18 and TRBJ2-2, the complete variable domain is NAGVMQNPRHLVRRRGQEARLRCSPMKGHSHVYWYRQLPEEGLKFMVYLQKENIIDESGMPKERFSAEFPKEGPSILRIQQVVRGDSAAYFCASSPRTGDTGELFFGEGSRLTVL.

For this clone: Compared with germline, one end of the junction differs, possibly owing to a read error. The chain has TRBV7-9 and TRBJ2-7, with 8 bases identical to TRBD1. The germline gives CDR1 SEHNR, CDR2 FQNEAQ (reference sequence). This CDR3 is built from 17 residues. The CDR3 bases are TGTGCCAGCAGCGCAGGAGGAGTGGGACAGGACTTCCTCGAGCAGTGCTTC. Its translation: CASSAGGVGQDFLEQCF.

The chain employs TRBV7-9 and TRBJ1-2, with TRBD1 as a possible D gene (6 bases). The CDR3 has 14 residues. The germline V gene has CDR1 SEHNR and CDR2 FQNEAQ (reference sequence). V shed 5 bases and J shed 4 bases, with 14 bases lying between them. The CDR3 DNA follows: TGTGCCAGCAGCCCCACGGGACATTCCTATGGCTACACCTTC. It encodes CASSPTGHSYGYTF.

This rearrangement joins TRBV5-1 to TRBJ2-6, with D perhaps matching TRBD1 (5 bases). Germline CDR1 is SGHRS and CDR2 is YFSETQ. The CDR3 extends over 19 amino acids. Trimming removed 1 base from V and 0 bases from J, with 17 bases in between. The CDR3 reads CASSLQPDTKSSGANVLTF. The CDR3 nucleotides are TGCGCCAGCAGCTTGCAGCCGGACACTAAAAGCTCTGGGGCCAACGTCCTGACTTTC.

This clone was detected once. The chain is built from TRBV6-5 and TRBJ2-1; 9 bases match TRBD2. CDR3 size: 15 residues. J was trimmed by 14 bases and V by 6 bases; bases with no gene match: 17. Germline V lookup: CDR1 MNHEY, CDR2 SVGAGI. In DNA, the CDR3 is TGTGCCAGCAGGTTCCTATTCGAGGGCGGGAGGGCCGAGTTCTTC. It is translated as CASRFLFEGGRAEFF.

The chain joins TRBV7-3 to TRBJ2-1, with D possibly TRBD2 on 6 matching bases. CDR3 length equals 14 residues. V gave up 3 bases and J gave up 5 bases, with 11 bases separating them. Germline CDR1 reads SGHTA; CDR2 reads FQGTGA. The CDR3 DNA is TGTGCCAGCAGCTTGACTAGTTCCCACAATGAGCAGTTCTTC. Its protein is CASSLTSSHNEQFF.

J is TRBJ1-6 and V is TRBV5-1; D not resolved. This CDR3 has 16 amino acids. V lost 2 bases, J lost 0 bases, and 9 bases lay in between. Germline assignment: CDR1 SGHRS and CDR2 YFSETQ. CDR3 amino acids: CASSFGSSSYNSPLHF. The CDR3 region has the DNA TGCGCCAGCAGCTTCGGTTCAAGCTCCTATAATTCACCCCTCCACTTT.

The DNA for the CDR3 is TGTGCCACTAACATGGCGACTAGCACAGATACGCAGTATTTT. Protein: CATNMATSTDTQYF. V is TRBV10-3 and J is TRBJ2-3, with no clear D. This CDR3 spans 14 amino acids. Germline V gene data show CDR1 as ENHRY and CDR2 as SYGVKD. With 10 bases removed from V and 0 bases from J, the gap between germline ends came to 14 bases.

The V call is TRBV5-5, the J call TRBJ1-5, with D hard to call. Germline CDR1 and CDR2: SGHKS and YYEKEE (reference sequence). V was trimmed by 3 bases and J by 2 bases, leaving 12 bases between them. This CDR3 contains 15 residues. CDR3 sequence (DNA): TGTGCCAGCAGCTCTGGAGGGCGGGGCAATCAGCCCCAGCATTTT. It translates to CASSSGGRGNQPQHF.

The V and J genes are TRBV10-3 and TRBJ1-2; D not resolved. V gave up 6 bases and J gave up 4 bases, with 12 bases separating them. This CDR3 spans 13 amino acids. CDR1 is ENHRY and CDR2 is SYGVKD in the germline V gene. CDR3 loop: CAIRSDLLYGYTF. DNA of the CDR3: TGTGCCATCAGATCGGACTTGCTCTATGGCTACACCTTC.

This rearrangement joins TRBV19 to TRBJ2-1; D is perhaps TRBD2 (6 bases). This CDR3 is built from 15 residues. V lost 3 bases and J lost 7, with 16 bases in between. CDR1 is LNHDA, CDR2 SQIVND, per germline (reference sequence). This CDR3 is CASSIKEGGNNEQFF. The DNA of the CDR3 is TGTGCCAGTAGTATTAAGGAGGGCGGGAATAATGAGCAGTTCTTC.

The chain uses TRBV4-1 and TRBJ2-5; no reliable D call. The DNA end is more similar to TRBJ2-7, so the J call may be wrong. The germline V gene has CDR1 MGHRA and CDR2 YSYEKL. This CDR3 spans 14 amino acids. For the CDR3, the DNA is TGCGCCAGCAGCCCCGGCGAATGGGCCTACGAGCAGTACTTC. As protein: CASSPGEWAYEQYF.